Listed below are T cell receptor beta chains from one sample, sequenced in a study of blood T cell repertoires in COVID-19. Assay: immunoSEQ multiplex PCR; the TCRdb copy retains only in-frame clones and omits some. The top ten hold around 2.1% of the sample, which has a few hundred thousand clones, approximately 83% seen once. Sequenced sample: PBMCs or T cells enriched from blood (not recorded which). The receptor source for this set is a man between 25 and 39 years old who had recovered from COVID-19. Both conserved end residues are part of each CDR3. Each record gives: D gene, J gene, V gene, clone size, CDR3 protein, CDR3 DNA. A D gene is named only where the DNA matches it firmly. Clone size appears in some rows only: once, few, many, or a class for an expanded clone.

TRBD1 | TRBJ1-4 | TRBV3-1/TRBV3-2 | . | CASSQPGQQAF | TGTGCCAGCAGCCAACCGGGACAGCAAGCTTTT
. | TRBJ1-2 | TRBV4-3 | . | CASSQGAGAREQGYTF | TGCGCCAGCAGCCAAGGAGCGGGGGCGCGGGAACAAGGCTACACCTTC
TRBD1 | TRBJ1-4 | TRBV5-1 | . | CASSPWTGGNEKLFF | TGCGCCAGCAGCCCCTGGACAGGGGGTAATGAAAAACTGTTTTTT
TRBD2 | TRBJ2-3 | TRBV9 | . | CASSVGTSGLVDTQYF | TGTGCCAGCAGCGTGGGGACTAGCGGCCTCGTAGATACGCAGTATTTT
. | TRBJ2-3 | TRBV6-5 | . | CASTREGTDTQYF | TGTGCCAGCACCAGGGAAGGCACAGATACGCAGTATTTT
TRBD1 | TRBJ1-5 | TRBV5-4 | . | CASSLDRGSNQPQHF | TGTGCCAGCAGCTTGGACAGGGGTAGCAATCAGCCCCAGCATTTT
TRBD1 | TRBJ2-3 | TRBV6-4 | . | CASSETGGTDTQYF | TGTGCCAGCAGTGAGACAGGGGGAACAGATACGCAGTATTTT
. | TRBJ2-7 | TRBV24-1 | once | CATSRTVSYEQYF | TGTGCCACCAGCCGGACAGTCTCCTACGAGCAGTACTTC
. | TRBJ2-2 | TRBV19 | . | CASRWQGGYTGELFF | TGTGCCAGTAGGTGGCAGGGGGGATACACCGGGGAGCTGTTTTTT
. | TRBJ2-3 | TRBV7-2 | . | CASSRGGGITSTDTQYF | TGTGCCAGCAGCAGAGGGGGCGGGATTACTAGCACAGATACGCAGTATTTT
. | TRBJ2-2 | TRBV12-5 | few | CASGLDGVSGELFF | TGTGCTAGTGGTTTGGACGGGGTCTCCGGGGAGCTGTTTTTT
. | TRBJ2-7 | TRBV2 | . | CASSEVIGDPGKYF | TGTGCCAGCAGTGAAGTTATAGGGGATCCAGGGAAGTACTTC
. | TRBJ1-1 | TRBV11-2 | . | CASSILPGPTEAFF | TGTGCCAGCAGCATACTGCCAGGGCCCACTGAAGCTTTCTTT
. | TRBJ2-7 | TRBV4-2 | few | CASSQVISASGEQYF | TGTGCCAGCAGCCAAGTCATTAGCGCCTCGGGGGAGCAGTACTTC